This TCR beta chain was captured by sequencing in a study of blood T cell repertoires in COVID-19. Study summary: Acute and convalescent COVID-19 specimens originated in the United States, Italy and Spain.

This CDR3 spans 12 amino acids. Germline V lookup: CDR1 LNHDA, CDR2 SQIVND (reference sequence). Trimming shortened V by 5 bases and J by 8 bases, and 12 bases separated the two germline ends. TCRdb's table, derived via immunoSEQ multiplex PCR, lists solely in-frame clones and lacks some. The data hold under 95,000 clones, with about 83% observed a single time. The chain employs TRBV19 and TRBJ1-2; D perhaps matches TRBD1 (5 bases). The clonotype was recovered from a man aged 55 to 70 with acute or convalescent COVID-19. Specimen: peripheral blood. The CDR3 DNA follows: TGTGCCAGTAGTCCGCAGGGTCAGGGCTACACCTTC. Encoded protein: CASSPQGQGYTF.